This TCR beta chain originates from a study of T cells expressing NK-cell markers. Looking at the study overall: HCMV seropositivity marked most of the eight sequenced donors; one was seronegative.

TCRdb re-analyzed the 5' RACE reads; it lists each CDR3 protein once, without DNA. The sample is made up of roughly 390,000 distinct CDR3 sequences, and the top ten hold under 6.5% of it. The CDR3 runs 15 residues. Germline V gene data show CDR1 as MNHEY and CDR2 as SMNVEV (reference sequence). The sample was blood T cells: a sorted CD56 or NKG2C T cell subset, CD4+ or CD8+ T cells, or bulk PBMC T cells (not recorded which). The chain carries TRBV27 and TRBJ1-2. This TCR was sampled from a man aged 18 to 69 in good health. The CDR3 is CASSFRQPSPYGYTF.